This T cell receptor (beta chain) was observed in a study of blood T cell repertoires in COVID-19. Study-wide context: Both acute and convalescent COVID-19 samples were obtained from the United States, Italy and Spain.

The junction had 7 bases not matched to a gene; V was cut back by 5 bases and J by 7 bases. Germline-derived CDR1 and CDR2 are LGHDT and YNNKEL (reference sequence). The CDR3 is 14 amino acids. Authors' methods: Nucleated cell counts were estimated from reference gene primer amplification. Method: immunoSEQ multiplex PCR; TCRdb's copy keeps in-frame clones and lacks some. That table gives V, J and clone size, and the DNA gave D and trimming. Of approximately 260,000 clones detected, 85% appear once; the ten largest clones hold approximately 6.6%. The TCR comes from a woman aged 50 to 60 who had been exposed to COVID-19. The genes are TRBV3-1 (or the pseudogene TRBV3-2) and TRBJ2-1, with 8 bases lining up with TRBD1. Sample: PBMCs or T cells enriched from blood (not recorded which). CDR3 amino acids: CASSTRDRWNEQFF. Written as DNA, the CDR3 is TGTGCCAGCAGCACCCGGGACAGGTGGAATGAGCAGTTCTTC.